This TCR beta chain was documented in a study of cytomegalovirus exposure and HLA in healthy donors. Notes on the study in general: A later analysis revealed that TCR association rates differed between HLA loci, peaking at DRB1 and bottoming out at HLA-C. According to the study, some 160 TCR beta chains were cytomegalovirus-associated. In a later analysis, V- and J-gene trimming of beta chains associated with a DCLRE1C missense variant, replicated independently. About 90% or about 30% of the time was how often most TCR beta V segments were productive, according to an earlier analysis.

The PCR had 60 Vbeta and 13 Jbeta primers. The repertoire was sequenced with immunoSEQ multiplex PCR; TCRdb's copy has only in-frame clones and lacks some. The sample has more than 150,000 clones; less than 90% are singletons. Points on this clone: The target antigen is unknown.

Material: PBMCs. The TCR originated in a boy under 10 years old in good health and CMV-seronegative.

CDR3 protein: CASSHPKWRDRAHEQYF. Here the CDR3 DNA reads TGTGCCAGCAGCCATCCCAAATGGCGGGACAGGGCACACGAGCAGTACTTC. The V gene is TRBV4-2, the J gene TRBJ2-7; 9 bases are shared with TRBD1. The germline CDR1 and CDR2 sequences are LGHNA and YNFKEQ. V gave up 3 bases and J gave up 5 bases; unmatched junction bases: 14. CDR3 length: 17 residues.